What follows are 25 T cell receptor beta chains derived from one specimen sequenced in a study of blood T cell repertoires in COVID-19. Repertoires were generated with immunoSEQ multiplex PCR, while TCRdb's copy carries only in-frame clones and drops some. The repertoire holds 150,000 to 200,000 clones, with around 89% as singletons. The sample comprised peripheral blood. The source of these receptors is a man in his forties with active or convalescent COVID-19.

V usage is TRBV7-2 and J usage is TRBJ1-5; weak D call: TRBD1 (5 bases). This CDR3 region has 15 residues. Germline CDR1 and CDR2: SGHTA and FQGNSA. The germline V and J ends were trimmed by 1 base and 6 bases, with 13 bases remaining between them. DNA of the CDR3: TGTGCCAGCAGCTTAGGTCAGGGTAACAGTCAGCCCCAGCATTTT. Translation: CASSLGQGNSQPQHF.

The chain joins TRBV6-1 to TRBJ2-7; a possible D gene is TRBD2 (5 bases). This CDR3 comprises 16 residues. Germline CDR1 is MNHNS and CDR2 is SASEGT. V lost 4 bases and J lost 0, with 16 bases in between. The CDR3 reads CASSGAFGEYSYEQYF. The CDR3 bases are TGTGCCAGCAGTGGGGCTTTCGGGGAATACTCCTACGAGCAGTACTTC.

This sequence joins TRBV7-8 and TRBJ1-5; D possibly corresponds to TRBD1 (5 bases). CDR3 length: 16 amino acids. V lost 5 bases, J lost 3 bases, and 17 bases lay in between. Germline V lookup: CDR1 SGHVS, CDR2 FQNEAQ. CDR3 sequence reads: CASSPQRGTLNQPQHF. In DNA form, the CDR3 reads TGTGCCAGCAGCCCACAAAGGGGTACACTCAATCAGCCCCAGCATTTT.

The V gene is TRBV19, the J gene TRBJ2-1, with D maybe TRBD1 (6 bases). Germline CDR1 is LNHDA and CDR2 is SQIVND (reference sequence). The CDR3 has 14 amino acids. The V and J ends lost 7 bases and 4 bases respectively, with 14 bases between them. CDR3 bases: TGTGCCAGTACCGAAGATGGACAGTACAATGAGCAGTTCTTC. Translated: CASTEDGQYNEQFF.

This chain links TRBV9 with TRBJ2-7, with 7 bases fitting TRBD1. The CDR3 sequence is 14 residues long. The V gene's germline CDR1 is SGDLS and CDR2 YYNGEE. V trimming: 0 bases; J trimming: 2 bases; junction bases outside the gene matches: 2. The CDR3 is CASSVDDRAYEQYF. DNA for the CDR3: TGTGCCAGCAGCGTAGATGACAGGGCCTACGAGCAGTACTTC.

The rearrangement joins TRBV29-1 to TRBJ1-2; 10 nucleotides line up with TRBD1. Germline CDR1 is SQVTM and CDR2 is ANQGSEA. This CDR3 comprises 14 residues. J lost 8 bases, V lost 1 base, and 7 bases had no gene match. The CDR3 DNA follows: TGCAGCGTTGAAGTAGGACAGGGGGAAGGGGGCTACACCTTC. This translates into CSVEVGQGEGGYTF.

This clone has just a few counts. The chain employs TRBV29-1 and TRBJ1-1, with D hard to call. The V end lost 6 bases, the J end lost 3 bases, and 11 bases lay between the germline ends. The CDR3 length is 12 residues. The germline gives CDR1 SQVTM, CDR2 ANQGSEA. The CDR3 DNA follows: TGCAGCGTATTTATATCGGACACTGAAGCTTTCTTT. Encoded protein: CSVFISDTEAFF.

The chain has TRBV5-1 and TRBJ2-5; the D is unclear. The CDR3 covers 17 residues. Trimming cost V 0 bases and J 4 bases, with 19 bases left between them. CDR1 SGHRS and CDR2 YFSETQ come from the germline V gene. CDR3 DNA: TGCGCCAGCAGCTTGGAGGCGGCAGAAACCCCTCGAGAGACCCAGTACTTC. Translating it yields CASSLEAAETPRETQYF. Full variable domain (remainder filled in from reference TRBV5-1 and TRBJ2-5): KAGVTQTPRYLIKTRGQQVTLSCSPISGHRSVSWYQQTPGQGLQFLFEYFSETQRNKGNFPGRFSGRQFSNSRSEMNVSTLELGDSALYLCASSLEAAETPRETQYFGPGTRLLVL.

This sequence joins TRBV3-1 (or the pseudogene TRBV3-2) and TRBJ2-7, with 8 bases matching TRBD1. This CDR3 is 13 amino acids long. V trimming: 6 bases; J trimming: 3 bases; junction bases outside the gene matches: 4. In germline, CDR1 is LGHDT, CDR2 YNNKEL (reference sequence). The CDR3 region has the DNA TGTGCCAGCAGAATACAGGGGGGCTACGAGCAGTACTTC. Translation gives CASRIQGGYEQYF.

The chain links TRBV5-6 to TRBJ2-1; a possible D gene is TRBD1 (6 bases). The CDR3 has 13 residues. Trimming removed 7 bases at V and 4 bases at J, with 12 bases between. The germline gives CDR1 SGHDT, CDR2 YYEEEE. Written as DNA, the CDR3 is TGTGCCAGCCGAGGACAGTTATACAATGAGCAGTTCTTC. Protein sequence: CASRGQLYNEQFF.

The V and J genes are TRBV4-1 and TRBJ2-7, with D tentatively TRBD1 (5 bases). V was cut by 0 bases and J by 1 base, with 13 bases left in between. Per the germline V gene, CDR1 is MGHRA and CDR2 is YSYEKL. The CDR3 spans 16 residues. This CDR3 reads CASSQDPTGNSYEQYF. As DNA, the CDR3 is TGCGCCAGCAGCCAAGATCCTACAGGAAATTCCTACGAGCAGTACTTC.

The chain recombines TRBV28 with TRBJ1-4; D ambiguous. Germline V gene data show CDR1 as MDHEN and CDR2 as SYDVKM. Trimming took off 3 bases at V and 8 bases at J, with 4 bases between the two ends. CDR3 length equals 11 residues. The CDR3 nucleotides read TGTGCCAGCAGTTTTCAAGAAAAACTGTTTTTT. Protein product: CASSFQEKLFF.

The V gene is TRBV6-6, the J gene TRBJ1-1; 9 bases line up with TRBD1. The CDR3 totals 16 residues. V lost 5 bases and J lost 10; bases outside the gene matches: 17. From germline, CDR1 is MNHNY and CDR2 SVGAGI (reference sequence). The CDR3 reads CASSQPGQGTMGGAFF. CDR3 bases: TGTGCCAGCAGTCAGCCGGGACAGGGTACGATGGGGGGAGCTTTCTTT.

V usage is TRBV19 and J usage is TRBJ1-4, with 12 bases matching TRBD1. Germline lookup yields CDR1 LNHDA and CDR2 SQIVND (reference sequence). After removal of 6 bases from V and 8 bases from J, the junction contained 7 bases not matched to a gene. This CDR3 has 15 residues. This CDR3 is CASRKSGTGGEKLFF. CDR3 DNA sequence: TGTGCCAGTAGAAAATCCGGGACAGGGGGCGAAAAACTGTTTTTT.

V and J are TRBV6-1 and TRBJ1-3; D is possibly TRBD1 (5 bases). Germline V gene sequence: CDR1 MNHNS, CDR2 SASEGT. The V end was cut by 3 bases, the J end by 0 bases, with 12 bases between. This CDR3 has 16 residues. CDR3 region: CASSDGGGSSGNTIYF. The CDR3 bases are TGTGCCAGCAGTGACGGCGGGGGGAGCTCTGGAAACACCATATATTTT.

This sequence joins TRBV6-5 and TRBJ1-1; no clear D gene. Germline V lookup: CDR1 MNHEY, CDR2 SVGAGI. Trimming removed 0 bases at V and 0 bases at J, with 8 bases between. The CDR3 consists of 15 residues. The CDR3 protein is CASSYSISVNTEAFF. The CDR3 DNA is TGTGCCAGCAGTTACTCTATCTCAGTGAACACTGAAGCTTTCTTT.

CDR3: CASSLAQRGGQETQYF. The CDR3 region has the DNA TGTGCCAGCAGCTTGGCTCAGCGGGGGGGCCAAGAGACCCAGTACTTC. The chain carries TRBV5-4 and TRBJ2-5; 10 nucleotides agree with TRBD2. Trimming removed 0 bases from V and 1 base from J; junction bases left unmatched: 3. CDR1 and CDR2 (germline): SGHNT, YYREEE (reference sequence). The CDR3 has 16 residues.

The chain uses TRBV6-5 and TRBJ2-3, with a tentative D call TRBD2 (6 bases). Trimming stripped 6 bases from V and 4 bases from J, with 11 bases between. The CDR3 is 13 amino acids. Germline V gene sequence: CDR1 MNHEY, CDR2 SVGAGI. The CDR3 nucleotides are TGTGCCAGCAGAAAAGGAGGGGCAGATACGCAGTATTTT. Amino acids: CASRKGGADTQYF.

V usage is TRBV11-3 and J usage is TRBJ1-1; D perhaps matches TRBD1 (5 bases). Between the trimmed V and J ends, which lost 0 bases and 5 bases, there was a span of 7 bases. This CDR3 region has 13 residues. The germline gives CDR1 SGHNT, CDR2 YENEEA. This chain's CDR3 is CASSLDRGTEAFF. CDR3 nucleotides: TGTGCCAGCAGCTTAGATCGGGGGACTGAAGCTTTCTTT.

This clone was counted a single time. This sequence joins TRBV27 and TRBJ1-6, with D unclear. The CDR3 is 13 residues long. Between the trimmed V and J ends, which lost 3 bases and 5 bases, there was a span of 5 bases. Germline V gene lookup returns CDR1 MNHEY and CDR2 SMNVEV (reference sequence). The CDR3 is CASSLEDNSPLHF. The CDR3 nucleotides are TGTGCCAGCAGTTTGGAGGATAATTCACCCCTCCACTTT.

This clone was counted only a few times. CDR3 sequence (DNA): TGTGCAGGGCACGGGGGGGGCAATCAGCCCCAGCATTTT. Encoded protein: CAGHGGGNQPQHF. This chain joins TRBV2 and TRBJ1-5, with D possibly matching TRBD1 (5 bases). The CDR3 length is 13 residues. The germline CDR1 and CDR2 sequences are SNHLY and FYNNEI.

The J gene is TRBJ2-1, the V gene TRBV19; 12 bases fit TRBD2. Looked up from germline, CDR1 is LNHDA and CDR2 is SQIVND (reference sequence). The CDR3 runs to 16 residues. The V and J ends lost 7 bases and 6 bases, in that order; junction bases with no gene match: 10. CDR3 bases: TGTGCCAGTACCGTGACTAGCGGGAGTTCTCCCAATGAGCAGTTCTTC. Its translation is CASTVTSGSSPNEQFF.

CDR3 nucleotides: TGTGCCAGCAGTCCGGGACAGGGGGGCAATCAGCCCCAGCATTTT. Translated: CASSPGQGGNQPQHF. The V and J genes are TRBV6-4 and TRBJ1-5; TRBD1 agrees at 11 bases. With 5 bases clipped from V and 2 bases from J, the junction kept 2 bases outside the gene matches. The CDR3 sequence is 15 residues long. Per the germline V gene, CDR1 is MRHNA and CDR2 is SNTAGT.

The V and J genes are TRBV5-1 and TRBJ2-7; possibly TRBD2 for D (6 bases). The germline CDR1 and CDR2 sequences are SGHRS and YFSETQ. The CDR3 extends over 14 amino acids. Trimming shortened V by 3 bases and J by 3 bases, and 13 bases separated the two germline ends. Here the CDR3 DNA reads TGCGCCAGCAGCTCACTCCCGGGAGACTACGAGCAGTACTTC. Protein sequence: CASSSLPGDYEQYF.

The rearrangement links TRBV11-3 to TRBJ2-2, with D possibly TRBD2 on 6 matching bases. The V end lost 2 bases, the J end lost 1 base, and 11 bases lay between the germline ends. The germline V gene has CDR1 SGHNT and CDR2 YENEEA. The CDR3 covers 16 residues. The CDR3 sequence: CASSLFGGQNTGELFF. The CDR3 DNA sequence: TGTGCCAGCAGCTTATTCGGGGGTCAGAACACCGGGGAGCTGTTTTTT.